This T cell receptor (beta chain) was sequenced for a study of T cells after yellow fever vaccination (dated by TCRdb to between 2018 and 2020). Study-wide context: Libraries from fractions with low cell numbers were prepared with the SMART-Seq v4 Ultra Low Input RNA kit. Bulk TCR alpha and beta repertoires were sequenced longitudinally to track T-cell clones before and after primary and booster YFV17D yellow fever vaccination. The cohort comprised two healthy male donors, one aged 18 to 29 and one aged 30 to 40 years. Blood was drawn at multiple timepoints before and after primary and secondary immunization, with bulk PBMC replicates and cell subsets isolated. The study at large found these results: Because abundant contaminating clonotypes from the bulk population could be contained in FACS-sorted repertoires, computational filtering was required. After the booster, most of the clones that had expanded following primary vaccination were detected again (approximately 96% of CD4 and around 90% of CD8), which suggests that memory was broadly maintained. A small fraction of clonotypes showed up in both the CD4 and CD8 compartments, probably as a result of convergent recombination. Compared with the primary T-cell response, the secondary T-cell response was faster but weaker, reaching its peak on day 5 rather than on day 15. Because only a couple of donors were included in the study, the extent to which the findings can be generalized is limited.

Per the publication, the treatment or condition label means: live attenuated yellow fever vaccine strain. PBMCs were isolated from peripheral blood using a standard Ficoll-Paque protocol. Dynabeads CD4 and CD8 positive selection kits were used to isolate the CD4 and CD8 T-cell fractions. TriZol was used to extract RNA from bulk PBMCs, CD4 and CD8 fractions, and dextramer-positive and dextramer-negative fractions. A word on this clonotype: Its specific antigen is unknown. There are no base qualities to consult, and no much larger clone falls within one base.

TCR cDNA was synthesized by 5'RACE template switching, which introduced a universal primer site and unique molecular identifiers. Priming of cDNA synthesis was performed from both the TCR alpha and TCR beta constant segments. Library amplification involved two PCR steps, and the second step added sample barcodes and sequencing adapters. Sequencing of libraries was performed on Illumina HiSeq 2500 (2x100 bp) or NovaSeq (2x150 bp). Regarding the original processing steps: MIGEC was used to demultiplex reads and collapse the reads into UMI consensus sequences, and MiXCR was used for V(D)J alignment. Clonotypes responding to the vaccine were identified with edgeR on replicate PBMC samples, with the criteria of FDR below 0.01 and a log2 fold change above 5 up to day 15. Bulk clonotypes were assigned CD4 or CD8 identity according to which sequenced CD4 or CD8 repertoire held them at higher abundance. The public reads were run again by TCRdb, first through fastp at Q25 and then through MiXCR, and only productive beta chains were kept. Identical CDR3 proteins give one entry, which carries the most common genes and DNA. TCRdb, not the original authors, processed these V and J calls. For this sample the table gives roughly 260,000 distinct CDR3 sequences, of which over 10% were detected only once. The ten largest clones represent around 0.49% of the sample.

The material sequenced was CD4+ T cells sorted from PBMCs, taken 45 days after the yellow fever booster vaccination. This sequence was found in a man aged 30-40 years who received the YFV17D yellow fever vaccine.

The nucleotide sequence is given as TGCGCCAGCAGCCAAGATGGGGGCCGGGGCGAGCAGTACTTC. This is translated as CASSQDGGRGEQYF. The V and J genes are TRBV4-3 and TRBJ2-7; TRBD1 could be the D gene, as 6 bases match. Trimming costs V 0 bases and J 6 bases, and their ends lie 12 bases apart. CDR1 LGHNA and CDR2 YSLEER are derived from the germline V gene. The CDR3 holds 14 amino acids from the cysteine to the phenylalanine. The DNA shown is the 42-base CDR3, in frame from base 1.